The 14 T cell receptor beta chains in this list originate from one sample, sequenced in a study of cytomegalovirus exposure and HLA in healthy donors (dated by TCRdb to about 2017). The library was produced with the immunoSEQ multiplex PCR assay. A mixture of 60 forward primers for TCR Vbeta segments and 13 reverse primers for TCR Jbeta segments was used in the multiplex PCR. TCRdb re-hosts the immuneACCESS table, in-frame sequences only. Its copies lack some clones; in the studies checked, an unresolved V gene accounts for under half of them, and the cause for the rest is not known. This sample comprises roughly 150,000 clones, roughly 80% of them detected only once. The top ten clones comprise less than 5% of the sample. What was sequenced was PBMCs. The receptors here all came from a man aged 45-60 years in good health and CMV-seropositive.

The table lists this clone with a count of one. CDR3 amino acids: CATSSVGEVQPQHF. For the CDR3, the DNA is TGTGCCACCAGCAGTGTAGGGGAGGTTCAGCCCCAGCATTTT. The gene calls are TRBV15 and TRBJ1-5, with D possibly TRBD1 on 5 matching bases. V was pared by 3 bases and J by 6 bases, with 12 bases between. Germline CDR1 LNHNV, CDR2 YYDKDF (reference sequence). The CDR3 totals 14 residues.

This clone was observed a single time. This chain links TRBV2 with TRBJ1-2; maybe TRBD1 (5 bases). CDR1 is SNHLY and CDR2 is FYNNEI in the germline V gene. Trimming took 9 bases from V and 6 from J, leaving 20 bases between them. This CDR3 is 14 amino acids long. DNA for the CDR3: TGTGCCAGGGCCTGGGCGAACCCGGGGGATGGCTACACCTTC. This encodes CARAWANPGDGYTF.

In this sample, this clone turned up a few times. The V gene is TRBV6-1, the J gene TRBJ2-1; TRBD2 matches 14 bases. This CDR3 region has 15 residues. Trimming took 3 bases from V and 7 from J; bases not matched to a gene: 2. Germline V lookup: CDR1 MNHNS, CDR2 SASEGT. The CDR3 region is CASSEGLAGENEQFF. CDR3 DNA sequence: TGTGCCAGCAGTGAGGGACTAGCGGGAGAAAATGAGCAGTTCTTC.

The chain combines TRBV19 with TRBJ2-7, with TRBD2 matching 7 bases. Germline-derived CDR1 and CDR2 are LNHDA and SQIVND (reference sequence). Trimming removed 5 bases from V and 3 bases from J; junction bases left unmatched: 4. This CDR3 is built from 13 residues. CDR3 residues: CASSVTGGYEQYF. The CDR3 DNA reads TGTGCCAGTAGTGTGACGGGGGGCTACGAGCAGTACTTC.

J is TRBJ1-3 and V is TRBV9, with D unresolved. The CDR3 totals 16 residues. V dropped 0 bases and J dropped 0 bases, with 10 bases sitting between them. CDR1 and CDR2 (germline): SGDLS, YYNGEE. The CDR3 bases are TGTGCCAGCAGCGTAGGCCAGACTAACTCTGGAAACACCATATATTTT. Protein product: CASSVGQTNSGNTIYF.

V is TRBV11-1 and J is TRBJ1-1, with D possibly being TRBD1 (6 bases). Germline assignment: CDR1 SGHAT and CDR2 FQDESV (reference sequence). This CDR3 has 13 residues. Trimming left V 5 bases short and J 1 base short, with 8 bases between. Here the CDR3 DNA reads TGTGCCAGCAGCATGGACAGGAACACTGAAGCTTTCTTT. This gives the protein CASSMDRNTEAFF.

The chain combines TRBV7-2 with TRBJ1-2; 7 nucleotides line up with TRBD1. The CDR3 extends over 15 amino acids. Looked up from germline, CDR1 is SGHTA and CDR2 is FQGNSA. V lost 5 bases to trimming and J lost 5 bases; unmatched junction nucleotides: 11. The CDR3 region is CASSRTGQSFYGYTF. CDR3 coding DNA: TGTGCCAGCAGCCGTACGGGACAGAGTTTTTATGGCTACACCTTC.

The V gene is TRBV19, the J gene TRBJ2-5; D remains ambiguous. The J call could be wrong; TRBJ2-7 is a better fit for the DNA end. This CDR3 comprises 13 residues. The germline CDR1 and CDR2 sequences are LNHDA and SQIVND (reference sequence). CDR3 amino acids: CASSGWNDYEQYF. DNA of the CDR3: TGTGCCAGTAGTGGATGGAACGACTACGAGCAGTACTTC.

The V and J genes are TRBV15 and TRBJ2-3; 7 bases are shared with TRBD2. The germline V gene encodes CDR1 LNHNV and CDR2 YYDKDF (reference sequence). This CDR3 region has 19 residues. Trimming at V came to 2 bases and at J to 1 base, leaving 15 bases not matched to a gene. The CDR3 DNA is TGTGCCACCAGCAGAACACTAGCGTACATAAGAACTGGCACAGATACGCAGTATTTT. It is translated as CATSRTLAYIRTGTDTQYF.

The V and J genes are TRBV28 and TRBJ2-5; D is possibly TRBD2 (5 bases). Trimming stripped 6 bases from V and 2 bases from J, with 7 bases between. The length of the CDR3 is 12 residues. Per the germline V gene, CDR1 is MDHEN and CDR2 is SYDVKM. CDR3 DNA sequence: TGTGCCAGCAGGCGAGGGCAAGAGACCCAGTACTTC. The encoded protein is CASRRGQETQYF.

The rearrangement uses TRBV5-1 and TRBJ2-7; 12 bases line up with TRBD2. Trimming cost V 4 bases and J 5 bases; bases outside gene matches: 7. This CDR3 contains 15 residues. CDR1 SGHRS and CDR2 YFSETQ come from the germline V gene. CDR3 DNA sequence: TGCGCCAGCAGCCCAACAACTAGCGGGGGGAACGAGCAGTACTTC. Translation gives CASSPTTSGGNEQYF.

The chain combines TRBV7-6 with TRBJ2-7; 9 bases map to TRBD1. Germline assignment: CDR1 SGHVS and CDR2 FNYEAQ. Unmatched junction bases numbered 2, after V lost 3 bases and J lost 5 bases. The CDR3 length is 13 residues. Written as DNA, the CDR3 is TGTGCCAGCAGCTTGGACAGGGGAAACGAGCAGTACTTC. This codes for CASSLDRGNEQYF.

The chain combines TRBV28 with TRBJ1-5, with D possibly matching TRBD1 (5 bases). V shed 7 bases and J shed 0 bases, with 7 bases lying between them. In germline, CDR1 is MDHEN, CDR2 SYDVKM. This CDR3 has 13 amino acids. CDR3 residues: CASTDSSNQPQHF. In nucleotides, the CDR3 is TGTGCCAGCACCGACAGTAGCAATCAGCCCCAGCATTTT.

This chain connects TRBV5-6 to TRBJ2-1; D gene uncertain. The V gene's germline CDR1 is SGHDT and CDR2 YYEEEE. This CDR3 has 16 residues. V was clipped by 2 bases and J by 0 bases, with 12 bases between them. The CDR3 spells CASSFPTLSSYNEQFF. The CDR3, as DNA: TGTGCCAGCAGCTTCCCGACACTGAGCTCCTACAATGAGCAGTTCTTC.